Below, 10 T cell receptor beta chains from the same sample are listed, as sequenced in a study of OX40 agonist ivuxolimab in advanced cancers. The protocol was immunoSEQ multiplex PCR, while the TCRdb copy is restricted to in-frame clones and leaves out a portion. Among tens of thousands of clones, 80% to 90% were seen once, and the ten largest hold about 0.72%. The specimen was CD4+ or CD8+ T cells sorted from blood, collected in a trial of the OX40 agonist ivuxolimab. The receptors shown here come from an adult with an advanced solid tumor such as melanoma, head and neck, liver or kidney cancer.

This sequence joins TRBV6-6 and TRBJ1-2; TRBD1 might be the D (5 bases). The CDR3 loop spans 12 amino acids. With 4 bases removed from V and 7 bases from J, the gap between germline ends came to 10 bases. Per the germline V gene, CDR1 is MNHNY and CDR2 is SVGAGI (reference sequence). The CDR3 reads CASSLFGGGYTF. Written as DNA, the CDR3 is TGTGCCAGCAGTTTATTCGGGGGTGGCTACACCTTC.

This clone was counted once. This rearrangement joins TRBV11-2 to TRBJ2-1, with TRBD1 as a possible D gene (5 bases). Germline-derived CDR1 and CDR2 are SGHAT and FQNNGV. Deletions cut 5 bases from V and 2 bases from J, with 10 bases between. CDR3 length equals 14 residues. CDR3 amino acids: CASSRRTTYNEQFF. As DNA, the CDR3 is TGTGCCAGCAGCCGCCGGACAACCTACAATGAGCAGTTCTTC.

The DNA for the CDR3 is TGTGCCAGCAGCGTAGGTGTGACTAGCGGAAACACAGATACGCAGTATTTT. The encoded protein is CASSVGVTSGNTDTQYF. This chain uses TRBV9 with TRBJ2-3; 9 positions agree with TRBD2. V gave up 0 bases and J gave up 2 bases; unmatched junction bases: 7. The CDR3 loop spans 17 amino acids. Per germline, CDR1 SGDLS and CDR2 YYNGEE.

This CDR3 reads CASSRGGSETQYF. CDR3 DNA sequence: TGTGCCAGCAGTCGAGGGGGTTCGGAGACCCAGTACTTC. The chain joins TRBV28 to TRBJ2-5; a weak D match, TRBD1 (6 bases). V was shortened by 5 bases and J by 5 bases, with 12 bases between the two germline ends. Per the germline V gene, CDR1 is MDHEN and CDR2 is SYDVKM. This CDR3 is 13 amino acids long.

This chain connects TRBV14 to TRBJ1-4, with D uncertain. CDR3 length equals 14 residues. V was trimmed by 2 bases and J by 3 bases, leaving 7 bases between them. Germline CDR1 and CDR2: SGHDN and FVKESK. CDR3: CASSQRSANEKLFF. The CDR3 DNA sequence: TGTGCCAGCAGCCAAAGGTCGGCTAATGAAAAACTGTTTTTT.

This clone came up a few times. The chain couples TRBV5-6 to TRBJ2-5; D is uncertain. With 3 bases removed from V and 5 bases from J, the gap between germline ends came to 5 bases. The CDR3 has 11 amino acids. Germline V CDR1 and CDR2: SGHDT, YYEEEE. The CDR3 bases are TGTGCCAGCAGCTCCCAGGAGACCCAGTACTTC. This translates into CASSSQETQYF.

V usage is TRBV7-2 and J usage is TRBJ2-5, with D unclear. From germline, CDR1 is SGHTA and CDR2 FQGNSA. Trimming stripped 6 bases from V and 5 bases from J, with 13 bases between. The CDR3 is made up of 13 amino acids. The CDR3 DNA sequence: TGTGCCAGCAGGGCGAGTGGACCGGAGACCCAGTACTTC. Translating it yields CASRASGPETQYF.

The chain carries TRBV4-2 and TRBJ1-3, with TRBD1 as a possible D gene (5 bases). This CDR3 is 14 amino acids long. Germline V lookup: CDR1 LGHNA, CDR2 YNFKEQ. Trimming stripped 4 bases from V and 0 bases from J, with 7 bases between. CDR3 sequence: CASSPDSSGNTIYF. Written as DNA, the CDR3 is TGTGCCAGCAGCCCCGACAGCTCTGGAAACACCATATATTTT.

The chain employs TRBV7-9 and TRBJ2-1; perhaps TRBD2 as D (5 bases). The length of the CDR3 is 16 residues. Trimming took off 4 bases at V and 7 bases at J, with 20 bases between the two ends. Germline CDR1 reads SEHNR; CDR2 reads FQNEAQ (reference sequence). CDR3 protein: CASSSTGRGLLNEQFF. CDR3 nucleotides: TGTGCCAGCAGCTCGACTGGTAGAGGGCTTTTAAATGAGCAGTTCTTC.

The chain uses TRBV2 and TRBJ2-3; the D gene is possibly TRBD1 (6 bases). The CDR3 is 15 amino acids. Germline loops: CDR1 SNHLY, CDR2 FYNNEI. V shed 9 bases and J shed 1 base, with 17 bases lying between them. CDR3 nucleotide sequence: TGTGCCAGGACAGGAGCGATTGGGGGCACAGATACGCAGTATTTT. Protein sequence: CARTGAIGGTDTQYF.